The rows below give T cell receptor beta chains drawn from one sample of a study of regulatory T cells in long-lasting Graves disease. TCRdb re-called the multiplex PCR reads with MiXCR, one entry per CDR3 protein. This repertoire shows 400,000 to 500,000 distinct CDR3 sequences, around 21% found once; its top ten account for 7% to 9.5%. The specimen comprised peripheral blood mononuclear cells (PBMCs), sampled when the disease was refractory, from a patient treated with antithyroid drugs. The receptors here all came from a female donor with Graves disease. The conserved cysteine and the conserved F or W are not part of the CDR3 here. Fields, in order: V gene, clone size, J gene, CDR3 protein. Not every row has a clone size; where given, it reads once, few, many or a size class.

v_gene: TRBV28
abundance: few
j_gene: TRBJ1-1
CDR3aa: ASSGTGTATNTEAL

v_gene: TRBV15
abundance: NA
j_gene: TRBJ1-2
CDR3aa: ATSRRQGVGNYGYT

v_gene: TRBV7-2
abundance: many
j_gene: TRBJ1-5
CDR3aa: ASSPYPRTGGRQPQH

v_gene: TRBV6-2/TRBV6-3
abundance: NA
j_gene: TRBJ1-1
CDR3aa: AGNLRTGREEAF

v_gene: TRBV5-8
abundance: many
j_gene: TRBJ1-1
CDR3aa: ASSLEASMGNTEAF

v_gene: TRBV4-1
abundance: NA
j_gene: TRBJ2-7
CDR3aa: ASSQEPPRTSGTHEQY

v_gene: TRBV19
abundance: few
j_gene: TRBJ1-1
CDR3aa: ASSARYPAEAF

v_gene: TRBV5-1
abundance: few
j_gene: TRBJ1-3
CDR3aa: ASSLRPGSGNTIY

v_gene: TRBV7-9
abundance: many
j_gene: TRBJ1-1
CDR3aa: ASSLGTGMNTEAF

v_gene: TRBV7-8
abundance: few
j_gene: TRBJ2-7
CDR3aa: ASSPTTGKKYEQY

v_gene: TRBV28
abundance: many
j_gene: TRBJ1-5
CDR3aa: ASSLSGLRQPQH